One and the same sample provided the 18 T cell receptor beta chains below, sequenced in a study of T cells expressing NK-cell markers. TCRdb re-called the 5' RACE reads, yielding one record per CDR3 amino acid sequence without DNA. There are hundreds of thousands of distinct CDR3 sequences in the sample, with 4.2% held by the top ten. Material for sequencing was blood T cells: a sorted CD56 or NKG2C T cell subset, CD4+ or CD8+ T cells, or bulk PBMC T cells (not recorded which). Receptors were obtained from a woman aged 18 to 69 in good health.

The V and J genes are TRBV12-3 or TRBV12-4 and TRBJ2-4; TCRdb's D call, TRBD2, is unchecked because there is no DNA. This CDR3 has 15 residues. CDR3 amino acids: CASTLGSGGGNIQYF.

The rearrangement links TRBV6-2 or TRBV6-3 to TRBJ2-2; the TRBD1 assignment by TCRdb is unverifiable without DNA. The CDR3 covers 16 residues. CDR1 is MNHEY, CDR2 SVGEGT, per germline. CDR3 protein: CASTEGGAWNTGELFF.

The rearrangement uses TRBV6-6 and TRBJ2-3; the TRBD1 assignment by TCRdb is unverifiable without DNA. The germline V gene encodes CDR1 MNHNY and CDR2 SVGAGI (reference sequence). CDR3 length: 13 residues. This CDR3 reads CASRPAGTDTQYF.

This sequence joins TRBV18 and TRBJ2-7; the TCRdb D gene call, TRBD1, has no DNA to confirm it. Germline loops: CDR1 KGHSH, CDR2 LQKENI. This CDR3 has 13 residues. This CDR3 is CASHLAGVHEQYF. The full variable domain, in which reference TRBV18 and TRBJ2-7 provide the parts outside the CDR3, is NAGVMQNPRHLVRRRGQEARLRCSPMKGHSHVYWYRQLPEEGLKFMVYLQKENIIDESGMPKERFSAEFPKEGPSILRIQQVVRGDSAAYFCASHLAGVHEQYFGPGTRLTVT.

The rearrangement uses TRBV29-1 and TRBJ1-2; there is no DNA to check the TCRdb D call of TRBD1. This CDR3 region has 12 residues. The germline CDR1 and CDR2 sequences are SQVTM and ANQGSEA. The CDR3 reads CSARGGDDGYTF.

CDR3 sequence: CASSQGLERSSYNEQFF. The rearrangement uses TRBV4-2 and TRBJ2-1. Germline-derived CDR1 and CDR2 are LGHNA and YNFKEQ. The CDR3 spans 17 residues.

The J gene is TRBJ2-1, the V gene TRBV29-1; TCRdb designates TRBD1, a call that cannot be tested without DNA. The germline V gene has CDR1 SQVTM and CDR2 ANQGSEA. CDR3 length: 15 amino acids. The CDR3 reads CSVVGPGRRHGEQFF.

J is TRBJ2-1 and V is TRBV7-3; TCRdb picks TRBD1, but there is no DNA to check that call. Germline CDR1 and CDR2: SGHTA and FQGTGA. CDR3 length: 15 residues. CDR3 protein: CASSVSGGPYNEQFF.

The chain employs TRBV12-3 or TRBV12-4 and TRBJ2-7; TCRdb's assignment of TRBD2 cannot be checked, as there is no DNA. This CDR3 region has 14 residues. CDR3 sequence: CASTRGYSRYEQYF.

The rearrangement joins TRBV9 to TRBJ2-1; checking the TCRdb D call of TRBD1 is not possible without DNA. The CDR3 covers 15 residues. Per the germline V gene, CDR1 is SGDLS and CDR2 is YYNGEE. The CDR3 protein is CASSSRQGDNNEQFF.

The chain combines TRBV12-3 or TRBV12-4 with TRBJ1-6. The length of the CDR3 is 14 residues. CDR3: CASSLDRLGNPLHF.

This chain connects TRBV5-1 to TRBJ2-1; the D call of TRBD1 rests on TCRdb alone, since no DNA is present to check it. This CDR3 has 15 amino acids. CDR1 is SGHRS, CDR2 YFSETQ, per germline. This chain's CDR3 is CASSERTGGNNEQFF.

The genes are TRBV12-3 or TRBV12-4 and TRBJ1-1. The CDR3 loop spans 13 amino acids. The CDR3 reads CASTPTATTEAFF.

This chain joins TRBV11-2 and TRBJ1-4; the TCRdb call, TRBD1, lacks DNA for checking. Per germline, CDR1 SGHAT and CDR2 FQNNGV. This CDR3 contains 18 residues. The CDR3 loop is CASSLKAGPGTTNEKLFF.

The chain links TRBV29-1 to TRBJ2-3; TCRdb returns TRBD1, unconfirmable since there is no DNA. Germline CDR1 SQVTM, CDR2 ANQGSEA. The CDR3 loop spans 13 amino acids. CDR3 sequence reads: CSVEATLTDTQYF.

V and J are TRBV20-1 and TRBJ2-3; the D gene TCRdb calls, TRBD2, cannot be checked with no DNA. Germline-derived CDR1 and CDR2 are DFQATT and SNEGSKA (reference sequence). The CDR3 consists of 13 residues. This CDR3 reads CSRSGKTTDTQYF.

V usage is TRBV12-3 or TRBV12-4 and J usage is TRBJ1-1; checking the TCRdb D call of TRBD1 is not possible without DNA. The CDR3 covers 11 residues. CDR3 loop: CASNLGVRAFF.

V usage is TRBV5-6 and J usage is TRBJ2-3; there is no DNA to check the TCRdb D call of TRBD2. Germline V gene data show CDR1 as SGHDT and CDR2 as YYEEEE. The CDR3 consists of 16 residues. The CDR3 loop reads CASSFVKSGGQDTQYF. The full variable domain, in which reference TRBV5-6 and TRBJ2-3 provide the parts outside the CDR3, is DAGVTQSPTHLIKTRGQQVTLRCSPKSGHDTVSWYQQALGQGPQFIFQYYEEEERQRGNFPDRFSGHQFPNYSSELNVNALLLGDSALYLCASSFVKSGGQDTQYFGPGTRLTVL.